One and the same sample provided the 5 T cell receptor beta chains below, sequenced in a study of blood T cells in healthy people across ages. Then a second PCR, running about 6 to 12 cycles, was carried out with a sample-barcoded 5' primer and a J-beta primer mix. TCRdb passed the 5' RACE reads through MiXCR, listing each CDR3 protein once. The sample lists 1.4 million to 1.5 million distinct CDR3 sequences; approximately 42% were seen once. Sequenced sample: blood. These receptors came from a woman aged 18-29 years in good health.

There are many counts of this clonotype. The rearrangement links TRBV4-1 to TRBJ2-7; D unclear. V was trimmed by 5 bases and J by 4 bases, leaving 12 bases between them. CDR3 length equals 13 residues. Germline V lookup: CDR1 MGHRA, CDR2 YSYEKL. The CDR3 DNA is TGCGCCAGCAGCGCCCAAGCGTTGTACGAGCAGTACTTC. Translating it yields CASSAQALYEQYF.

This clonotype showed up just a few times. The DNA for the CDR3 is TGTGCTAGTGGTTTGGTACCAAGGGCGGCGTTCGGGTCGGCCGACGACCTCTTCTATGGCTACACCTTC. Protein sequence: CASGLVPRAAFGSADDLFYGYTF. The chain joins TRBV12-5 to TRBJ1-2; D is undetermined. Trimming removed 0 bases from V and 4 bases from J, with 36 bases in between. Germline V gene lookup returns CDR1 LGHNT and CDR2 FRNRAP. CDR3 length: 23 residues. Full variable domain (outside the CDR3, taken from reference TRBV12-5 and TRBJ1-2): DARVTQTPRHKVTEMGQEVTMRCQPILGHNTVFWYRQTMMQGLELLAYFRNRAPLDDSGMPKDRFSAEMPDATLATLKIQPSEPRDSAVYFCASGLVPRAAFGSADDLFYGYTFGSGTRLTVV.

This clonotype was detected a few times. CDR3 nucleotides: TGCGCCAGCAGCTTATTAGCGGGAGCCCACGGGGAGCAGTACTTC. Encoded protein: CASSLLAGAHGEQYF. The chain combines TRBV5-1 with TRBJ2-7, with TRBD2 matching over 9 bases. The germline V gene encodes CDR1 SGHRS and CDR2 YFSETQ. Trimming took 2 bases from V and 7 from J; bases not matched to a gene: 10. The CDR3 spans 15 residues.

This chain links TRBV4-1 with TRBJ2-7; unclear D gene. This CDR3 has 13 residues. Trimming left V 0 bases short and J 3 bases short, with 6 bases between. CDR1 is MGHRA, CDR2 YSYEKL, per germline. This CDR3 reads CASSQERFYEQYF. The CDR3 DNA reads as TGCGCCAGCAGCCAAGAGCGGTTCTACGAGCAGTACTTC.

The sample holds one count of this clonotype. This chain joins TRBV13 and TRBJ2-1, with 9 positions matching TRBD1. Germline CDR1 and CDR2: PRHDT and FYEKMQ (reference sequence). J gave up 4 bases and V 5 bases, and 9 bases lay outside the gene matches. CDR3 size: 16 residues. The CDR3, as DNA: TGTGCCAGCAGCCCCGCTACCGGGACAGGGTACAATGAGCAGTTCTTC. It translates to CASSPATGTGYNEQFF.